This is a list of T cell receptor beta chains from one sample in a study of cytomegalovirus exposure and HLA in healthy donors. Assay used: immunoSEQ multiplex PCR; TCRdb lists only in-frame clones, some missing. This listing includes about 40,000 clones. Source material: PBMCs. The receptors shown here come from a woman aged 25-40 years in good health and CMV-seronegative. CDR3s include the opening cysteine and the closing phenylalanine or tryptophan. Fields, in order: V gene, CDR3 protein.

TRBV5-1 | CASSLGGGGYNEQFF
TRBV5-1 | CASSWAGQGSYEQYF
TRBV11-2 | CASSPNSNTDTQYF
TRBV7-3 | CASSEQGAQGYTF
TRBV6-5 | CASSYRDSLFRFGYTF
TRBV11-2 | CASSLDQYREAFF
TRBV9 | CAIYQGAGQPQHF
TRBV28 | CASTGDNYGYTF
TRBV6-6 | CASSPDGGYGYTF
TRBV6-5 | CASSAGTGRYEQYF
TRBV6-5 | CASSYSTGRGYEQYF
TRBV6-5 | CASRWDRGQATEAFF